The clone carrying this T cell receptor (beta chain) was detected many times. RNA transcripts gave rise to amplified TCR beta CDR3 regions. HTBI primers were used for first-round RT-PCR of the TCR CDR3. TCRdb reprocessed the multiplex PCR reads with MiXCR, giving one entry per CDR3 protein. The table shows under 700,000 distinct CDR3 sequences, with over 15% occurring only once. Newly diagnosed hyperthyroidism patients aged 18 to 65 years had disease lasting under 2 months. The authors obtained PBMCs from 10 ml of fresh peripheral blood. This record belongs to a study of T cells in Graves' hyperthyroidism and ophthalmopathy. V was shortened by 0 bases and J by 2 bases, with 11 bases between the two germline ends. Germline V gives CDR1 MNHEY, CDR2 SVGEGT. This CDR3 has 16 residues.

This receptor was obtained from a woman younger than 30 with Graves' hyperthyroidism. The sequenced sample consisted of blood. The chain carries TRBV6-2 or TRBV6-3 and TRBJ1-5; D is unclear. The CDR3 loop is CASSYSSPSRNQPQHF. CDR3 nucleotide sequence: TGTGCCAGCAGTTACTCGAGTCCCAGCCGCAATCAGCCCCAGCATTTT.